Sequencing of this T cell receptor beta chain was carried out in a study of blood T cells in healthy people across ages. Study findings and constraints: TCR beta diversity, measured per million T cells, fell in a roughly linear way with age.

Remarks on this clonotype: Its antigen is unidentified.

The second PCR ran about 6 to 12 cycles with a sample-barcoded 5' primer and J-beta primers. A tag from a template-switch adaptor with 12 random nucleotides marked each cDNA molecule. Every sample gave at least 2.5 million paired-end reads containing CDR3. Each CDR3 protein is one row after TCRdb ran MiXCR on the 5' RACE reads. The sample records hundreds of thousands of distinct CDR3 sequences, about half being singletons. V lost 3 bases to trimming and J lost 2 bases, with 14 bases between them. The germline V gene encodes CDR1 DFQATT and CDR2 SNEGSKA (reference sequence). CDR3 length equals 15 residues.

The source material was blood. This TCR was sampled from a man aged 80 or over in good health. The chain carries TRBV20-1 and TRBJ1-5, with D possibly TRBD1 on 6 matching bases. DNA of the CDR3: TGCAGTGCTAGGCCCACAGGGTTTGGCAATCAGCCCCAGCATTTT. Translated, it gives CSARPTGFGNQPQHF.